The sequence of this T cell receptor beta chain was determined in a study of T-cell reconstitution after alpha-beta-depleted transplantation in children. On this clonotype itself: Its antigen is still unknown.

V was cut by 6 bases and J by 0 bases, with 10 bases left in between. This CDR3 is 14 amino acids long. Per germline, CDR1 SNHLY and CDR2 FYNNEI. Study-wide results and caveats: Newly produced T cells mostly provided counts and TCRbeta diversity after one year, as hyperexpanded clones declined. There were reportedly several hundred expanded graft clones from which alpha-beta T cells came about two months after transplant. Elevated TCRbeta diversity at day 60 was traced, in some patients, to surviving recipient T cells and thymic progenitors.

Preparation of the TCRbeta library involved a method that used unique molecular identifiers. TCRdb fed the PCR reads into MiXCR, producing one record per CDR3 protein. The sample carries a few hundred thousand distinct CDR3 sequences, 25% to 30% recorded once. This chain connects TRBV2 to TRBJ2-3; possible D gene TRBD2, 6 bases. The specimen was PBMCs, collected before TCRalphabeta/CD19-depleted stem cell transplant. The receptor's source is a boy younger than two with Wiskott-Aldrich syndrome, due to receive a stem cell transplant. CDR3 residues: CASRGGKSTDTQYF. CDR3 DNA: TGTGCCAGCAGAGGCGGGAAAAGCACAGATACGCAGTATTTT.